The entry below describes one TCR beta chain. Its antigen is unidentified. This entry belongs to a study of beta chain features in type 1 diabetes. Overall study findings and caveats: Shorter TCRB CDR3s, moderately but significantly so, were found in Type 1 diabetes patients in all four CD4+ subsets. An over-representation of cells with high TCR expression could result from cDNA sequencing. Shorter templates might be favored by PCR, equally in patients and controls. Patients with type 1 diabetes showed fewer VDJ junction insertions and more deletions.

This CDR3 is built from 13 residues. Trimming stripped 3 bases from V and 6 bases from J, with 11 bases between. Germline CDR1 KGHSH, CDR2 LQKENI. The whole isolated RNA underwent reverse transcription, so sequencing captured expressed TCRB transcripts. The average read count of naive, central memory and regulatory T cell samples was approximately 3.9 million. The table came from immunoSEQ multiplex PCR; TCRdb's copy has only in-frame clones and leaves some out. This sample carries more than 100,000 clones, over 15% of them seen once, and the ten largest clones take around 2.5%. The receptor comes from a man aged 25 to 40 with type 1 diabetes. The chain recombines TRBV18 with TRBJ1-2; D gene ambiguous. Sequenced material: central memory CD4+ T cells from blood. CDR3 in amino acids: CASSPVADDGYTF. CDR3 bases: TGTGCCAGCTCACCCGTAGCGGACGATGGCTACACCTTC.